A single T cell receptor beta chain is shown here with its context. Trimming shortened V by 4 bases and J by 4 bases, and 11 bases separated the two germline ends. The CDR3 consists of 13 residues. The germline V gene encodes CDR1 SGHRS and CDR2 YFSETQ. This entry belongs to a study of blood T cell repertoires in COVID-19. In the study overall: Samples representing acute and convalescent COVID-19 were sourced from the United States, Italy and Spain. The cDNA or gDNA used as material had been derived from T cells, B-cell-depleted T cells, or PBMCs.

As processed by the authors: Estimation of nucleated cell counts relied on the amplification of reference gene primers. TCRdb keeps only in-frame clones here, not all; method: immunoSEQ multiplex PCR. Clonal size and the V and J genes are those of that table, whereas D and trimming came from the DNA. The repertoire consists of roughly 190,000 clones, with 70% to 90% occurring once and the leading ten covering roughly 21%. The chain carries TRBV5-1 and TRBJ1-1; tentative D call: TRBD1 (6 bases). The TCR originated in a man aged 55 to 70 with active or convalescent COVID-19. The source material was peripheral blood. The CDR3 region is CASSQGTSTEAFF. DNA for the CDR3: TGCGCCAGCAGCCAGGGGACGAGCACTGAAGCTTTCTTT. Looking up the rest from reference TRBV5-1 and TRBJ1-1 gives the full variable domain: KAGVTQTPRYLIKTRGQQVTLSCSPISGHRSVSWYQQTPGQGLQFLFEYFSETQRNKGNFPGRFSGRQFSNSRSEMNVSTLELGDSALYLCASSQGTSTEAFFGQGTRLTVV.